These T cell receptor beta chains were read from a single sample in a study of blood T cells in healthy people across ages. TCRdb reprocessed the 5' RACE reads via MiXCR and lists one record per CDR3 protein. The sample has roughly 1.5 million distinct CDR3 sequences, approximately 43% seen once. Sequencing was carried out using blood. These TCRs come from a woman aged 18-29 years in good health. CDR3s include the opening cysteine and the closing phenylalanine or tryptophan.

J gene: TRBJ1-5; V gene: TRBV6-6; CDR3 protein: CATVGDYYQPQHF
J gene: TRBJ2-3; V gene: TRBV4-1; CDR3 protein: CASSQQGWSDTQYF
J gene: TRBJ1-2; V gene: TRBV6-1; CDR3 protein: CASRNLTGGGYTF
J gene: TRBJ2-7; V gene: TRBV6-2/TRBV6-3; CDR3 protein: CASSIGHLLYEQYF
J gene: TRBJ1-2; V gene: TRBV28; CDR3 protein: CATLNYGYTF
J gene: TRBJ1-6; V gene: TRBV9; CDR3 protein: CASSVTANDFLSPLHF
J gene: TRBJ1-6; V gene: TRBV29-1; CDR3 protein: CSVDPQNSPLHF
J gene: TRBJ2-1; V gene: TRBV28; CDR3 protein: CASRFWQGDYNEQFF
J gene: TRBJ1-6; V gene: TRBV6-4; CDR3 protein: CASSEDGYSPLHF
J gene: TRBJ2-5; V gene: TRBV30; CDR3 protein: CAWSVRVPPNEQYF
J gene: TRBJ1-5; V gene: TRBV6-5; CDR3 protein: CACALRSGNQPQHF
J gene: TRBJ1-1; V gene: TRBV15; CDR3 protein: CATSRDRLGTEAFF
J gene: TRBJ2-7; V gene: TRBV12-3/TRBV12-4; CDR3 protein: CASSPRDGGYEQYF
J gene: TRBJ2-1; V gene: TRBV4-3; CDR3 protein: CASSPRGGNYNEQFF
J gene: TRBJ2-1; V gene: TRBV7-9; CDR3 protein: CASSVSYNEQFF
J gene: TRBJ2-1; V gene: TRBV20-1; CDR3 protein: CSANPRRDNEQFF
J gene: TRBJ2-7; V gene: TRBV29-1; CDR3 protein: CSVHLGRGAGSNYEQYF
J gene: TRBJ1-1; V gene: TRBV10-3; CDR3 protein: CAISVNWNTEAFF
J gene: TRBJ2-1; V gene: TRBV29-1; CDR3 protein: CSVHRLAGLNYNEQFF
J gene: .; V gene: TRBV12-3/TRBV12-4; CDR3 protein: CASSLRTQGELFF
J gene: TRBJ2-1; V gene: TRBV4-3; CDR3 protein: CASSVRLAATYNEQFF
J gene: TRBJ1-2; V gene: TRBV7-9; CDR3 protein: CASSFESRRPLEGYTF
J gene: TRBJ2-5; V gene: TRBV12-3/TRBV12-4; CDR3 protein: CASSRQLQQETQYF
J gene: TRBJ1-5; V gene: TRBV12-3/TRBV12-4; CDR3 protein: CASYIWDAGGAGRVYSNQPQHF
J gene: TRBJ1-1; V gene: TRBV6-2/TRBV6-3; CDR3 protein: CASRTGVWTEAFF
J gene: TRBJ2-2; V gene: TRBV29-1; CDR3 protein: CSVGRENTGELFF
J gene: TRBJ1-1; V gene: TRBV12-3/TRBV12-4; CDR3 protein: CASSQPPPGWYTEAFF
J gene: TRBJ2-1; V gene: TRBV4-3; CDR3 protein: CASSQVMRLAGGLNEQFF
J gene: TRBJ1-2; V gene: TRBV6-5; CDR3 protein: CASSYSADLWGYTF
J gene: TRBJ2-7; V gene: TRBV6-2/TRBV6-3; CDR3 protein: CASSYTEVGLDNEQYF
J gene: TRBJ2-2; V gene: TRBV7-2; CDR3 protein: CASSPTRTGVNTGELFF
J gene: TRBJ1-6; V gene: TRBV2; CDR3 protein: CASTSGSPLHF
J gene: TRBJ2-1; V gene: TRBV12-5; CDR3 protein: CASGSWTGPYNEQFF
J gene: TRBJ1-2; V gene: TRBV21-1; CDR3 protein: CAAKKFPGGTF
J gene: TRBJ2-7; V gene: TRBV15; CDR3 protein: CATSRDAAGPYEQYF
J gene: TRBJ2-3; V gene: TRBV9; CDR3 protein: CASSIQGFGDTQYF
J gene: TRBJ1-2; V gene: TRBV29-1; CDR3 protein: CSVAPLLTGSYGYTF
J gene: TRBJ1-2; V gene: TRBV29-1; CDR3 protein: CSAYFRGGRNYGYTF
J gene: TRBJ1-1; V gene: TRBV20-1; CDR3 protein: CSARGQVFADTEAFF
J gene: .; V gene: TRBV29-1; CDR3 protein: CSVPRTGNGCEQYF